The 4 T cell receptor beta chains in this list originate from one sample, sequenced in a study of T cell responses to AZD1222 COVID-19 vaccine. Libraries were prepared by immunoSEQ multiplex PCR; TCRdb keeps only in-frame clonotypes and omits some of them. Found here are tens of thousands of clones, 60% to 85% of them singletons; the top ten hold 3% to 4%. The sequencing used peripheral blood, collected 28 days after the second AZD1222 dose. The receptor set was obtained from an adult who received the AZD1222 COVID-19 vaccine.

The V and J genes are TRBV5-6 and TRBJ2-5; 9 nucleotides align to TRBD1. The CDR3 runs to 14 residues. V was clipped by 2 bases and J by 5 bases; unmatched bases: 4. Germline V lookup: CDR1 SGHDT, CDR2 YYEEEE. CDR3 loop: CASSLRQGVETQYF. As DNA, the CDR3 is TGTGCCAGCAGCTTACGACAGGGGGTGGAGACCCAGTACTTC.

V gene TRBV4-3 combines with J gene TRBJ1-2; unclear D gene. Germline CDR1 LGHNA, CDR2 YSLEER. The CDR3 extends over 16 amino acids. The V and J ends lost 0 bases and 2 bases respectively, with 13 bases between them. CDR3 nucleotide sequence: TGCGCCAGCAGCCAAGATCCTACAGCTCAGAACTATGGCTACACCTTC. Its translation is CASSQDPTAQNYGYTF.

The count of this clone is one. The chain combines TRBV7-2 with TRBJ1-1; TRBD1 matches at 7 bases. The CDR3 contains 14 residues. V shed 0 bases and J 7 bases; nucleotides not matched to a gene: 5. CDR1 and CDR2 from the germline V gene are SGHTA and FQGNSA. The CDR3 DNA follows: TGTGCCAGCAGCTTAGCCGCGGGACAGATTGAAGCTTTCTTT. It encodes CASSLAAGQIEAFF.

This chain uses TRBV7-8 with TRBJ2-2; TRBD1 agrees at 8 bases. The CDR3 consists of 17 residues. V dropped 0 bases and J dropped 0; count of bases not matched to a gene: 3. Germline lookup yields CDR1 SGHVS and CDR2 FQNEAQ. CDR3 nucleotides: TGTGCCAGCAGCTTAGCACAGGGGGGATCGAACACCGGGGAGCTGTTTTTT. Its translation: CASSLAQGGSNTGELFF. The variable domain in full, with the rest retrieved from reference TRBV7-8 and TRBJ2-2, is GAGVSQSPRYKVAKRGQDVALRCDPISGHVSLFWYQQALGQGPEFLTYFQNEAQLDKSGLPSDRFFAERPEGSVSTLKIQRTQQEDSAVYLCASSLAQGGSNTGELFFGEGSRLTVL.